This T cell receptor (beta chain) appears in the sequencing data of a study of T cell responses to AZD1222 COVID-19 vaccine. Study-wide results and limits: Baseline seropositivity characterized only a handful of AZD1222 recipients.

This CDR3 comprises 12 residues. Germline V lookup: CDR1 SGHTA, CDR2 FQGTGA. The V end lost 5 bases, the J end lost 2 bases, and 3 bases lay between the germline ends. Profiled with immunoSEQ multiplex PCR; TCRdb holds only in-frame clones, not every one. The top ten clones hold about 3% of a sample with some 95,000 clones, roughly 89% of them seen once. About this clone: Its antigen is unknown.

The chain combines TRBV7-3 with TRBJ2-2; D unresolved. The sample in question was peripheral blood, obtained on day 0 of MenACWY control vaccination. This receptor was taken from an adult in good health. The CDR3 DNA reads TGTGCCAGCAGCGATAACACCGGGGAGCTGTTTTTT. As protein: CASSDNTGELFF.